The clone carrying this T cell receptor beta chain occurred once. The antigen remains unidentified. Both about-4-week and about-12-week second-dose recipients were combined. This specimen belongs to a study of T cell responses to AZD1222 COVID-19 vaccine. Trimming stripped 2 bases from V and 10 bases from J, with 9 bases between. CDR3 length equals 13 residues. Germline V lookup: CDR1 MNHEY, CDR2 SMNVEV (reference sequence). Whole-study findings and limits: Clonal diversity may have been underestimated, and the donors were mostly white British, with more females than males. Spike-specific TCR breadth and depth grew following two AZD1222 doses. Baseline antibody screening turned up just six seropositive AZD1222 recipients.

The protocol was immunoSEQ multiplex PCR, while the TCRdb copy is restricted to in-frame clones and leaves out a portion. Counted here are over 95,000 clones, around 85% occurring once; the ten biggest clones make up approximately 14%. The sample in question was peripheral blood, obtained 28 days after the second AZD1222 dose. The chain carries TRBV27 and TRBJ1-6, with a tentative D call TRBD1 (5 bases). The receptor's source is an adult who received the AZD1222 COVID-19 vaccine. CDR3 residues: CASSLGGGSPLHF. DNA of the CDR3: TGTGCCAGCAGTTTAGGGGGGGGATCACCCCTCCACTTT.